Included here is one T cell receptor beta chain sequence, with context. Its antigen remains unidentified. Sequenced by immunoSEQ multiplex PCR; TCRdb stores in-frame clones only, minus some. The sample contains 2 million to 2.5 million clones, nearly 97% of which appear only once. The data were taken from a study of shared clonotypes between healthy human individuals. Study summary: Three CD4 naive, three CD4 memory, two CD8 naive and one CD8 memory plate were used per donor. The study's findings and limits: The generation probabilities recorded for non-shared clonotypes fell below those of clonotypes shared by all four donors. Naive subsets generally exceeded memory subsets in estimated richness. The rarefaction results pointed to incomplete sorted-subset sequencing despite large depth.

Losses at the gene ends were 0 bases for V and 5 bases for J; bases not matched to a gene: 1. The CDR3 is 13 residues long. In germline, CDR1 is SGHRS, CDR2 YFSETQ. The sequence was collected from a man aged 18-30 years in good health. The sample taken for sequencing was naive CD4+ T cells sorted from blood. The subset denotes: CD45RA+ positively selected. The J gene is TRBJ2-5, the V gene TRBV5-1, with TRBD2 identical over 7 bases. Here the CDR3 reads CASSLVLAETQYF. Here the CDR3 DNA reads TGCGCCAGCAGCTTGGTACTAGCGGAGACCCAGTACTTC. The variable domain in full, completed from reference TRBV5-1 and TRBJ2-5, reads KAGVTQTPRYLIKTRGQQVTLSCSPISGHRSVSWYQQTPGQGLQFLFEYFSETQRNKGNFPGRFSGRQFSNSRSEMNVSTLELGDSALYLCASSLVLAETQYFGPGTRLLVL.